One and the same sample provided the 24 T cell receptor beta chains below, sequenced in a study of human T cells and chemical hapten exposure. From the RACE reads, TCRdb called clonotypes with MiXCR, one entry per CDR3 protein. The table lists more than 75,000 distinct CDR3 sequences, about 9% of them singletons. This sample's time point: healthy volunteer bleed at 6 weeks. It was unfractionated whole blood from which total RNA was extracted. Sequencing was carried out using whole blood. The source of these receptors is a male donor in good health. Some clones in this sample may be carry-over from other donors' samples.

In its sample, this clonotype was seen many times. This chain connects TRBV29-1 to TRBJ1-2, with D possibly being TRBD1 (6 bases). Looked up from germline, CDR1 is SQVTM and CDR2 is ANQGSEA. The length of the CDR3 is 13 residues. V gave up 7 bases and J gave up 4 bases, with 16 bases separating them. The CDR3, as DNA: TGCAGCGACGAGGGACACCTGGCCTATGGCTACACCTTC. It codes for CSDEGHLAYGYTF.

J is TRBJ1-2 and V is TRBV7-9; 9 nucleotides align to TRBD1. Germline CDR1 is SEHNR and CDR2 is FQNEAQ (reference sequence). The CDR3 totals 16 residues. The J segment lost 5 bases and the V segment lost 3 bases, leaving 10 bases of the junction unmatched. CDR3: CASSFYPGQGAYGYTF. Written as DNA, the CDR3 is TGTGCCAGCAGCTTTTACCCGGGACAGGGCGCTTATGGCTACACCTTC.

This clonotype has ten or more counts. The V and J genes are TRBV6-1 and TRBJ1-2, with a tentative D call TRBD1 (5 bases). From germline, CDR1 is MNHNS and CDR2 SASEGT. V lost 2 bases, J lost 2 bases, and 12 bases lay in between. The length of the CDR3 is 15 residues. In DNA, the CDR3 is TGTGCCAGCAGTGAATGGGGGAAAAGGAACTATGGCTACACCTTC. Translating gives CASSEWGKRNYGYTF.

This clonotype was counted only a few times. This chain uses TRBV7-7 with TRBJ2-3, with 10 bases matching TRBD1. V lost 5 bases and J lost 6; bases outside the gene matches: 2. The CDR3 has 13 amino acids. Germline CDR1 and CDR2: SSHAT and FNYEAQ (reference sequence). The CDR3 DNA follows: TGTGCCAGCAGCCGGGACAGGGGCGATACGCAGTATTTT. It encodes CASSRDRGDTQYF.

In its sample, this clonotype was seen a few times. CDR3: CASSQEGQSNTEAFF. The CDR3 DNA sequence: TGTGCCAGCAGCCAAGAGGGACAGAGTAACACTGAAGCTTTCTTT. The chain recombines TRBV4-2 with TRBJ1-1; 7 bases are shared with TRBD1. The CDR3 runs 15 residues. The junction had 3 bases not matched to a gene; V was cut back by 0 bases and J by 2 bases. Germline V gene lookup returns CDR1 LGHNA and CDR2 YNFKEQ.

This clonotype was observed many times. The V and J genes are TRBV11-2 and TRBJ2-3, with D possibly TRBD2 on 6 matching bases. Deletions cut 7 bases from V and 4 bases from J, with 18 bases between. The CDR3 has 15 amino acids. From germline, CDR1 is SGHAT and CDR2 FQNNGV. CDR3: CASIPRDHPPDTQYF. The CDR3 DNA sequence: TGTGCCAGCATCCCGCGGGACCATCCCCCAGATACGCAGTATTTT.

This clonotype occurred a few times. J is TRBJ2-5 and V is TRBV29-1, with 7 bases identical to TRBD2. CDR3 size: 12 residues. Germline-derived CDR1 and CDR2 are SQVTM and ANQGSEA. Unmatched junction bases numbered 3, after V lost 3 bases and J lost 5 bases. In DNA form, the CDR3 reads TGCAGCGTTGATCTGCGGGGGGAGACCCAGTACTTC. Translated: CSVDLRGETQYF.

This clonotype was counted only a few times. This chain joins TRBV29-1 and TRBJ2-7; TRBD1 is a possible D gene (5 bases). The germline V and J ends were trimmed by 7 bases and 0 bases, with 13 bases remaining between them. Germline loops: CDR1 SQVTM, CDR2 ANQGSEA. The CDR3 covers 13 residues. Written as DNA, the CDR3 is TGCAGCGCCTGGGCAGGGCACTCCTACGAGCAGTACTTC. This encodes CSAWAGHSYEQYF.

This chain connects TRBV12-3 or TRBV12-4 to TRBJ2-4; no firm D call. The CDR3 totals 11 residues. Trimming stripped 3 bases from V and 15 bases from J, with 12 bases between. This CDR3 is CASSFGLIRYF. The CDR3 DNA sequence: TGTGCCAGCAGTTTTGGTTTGATCCGGTACTTC.

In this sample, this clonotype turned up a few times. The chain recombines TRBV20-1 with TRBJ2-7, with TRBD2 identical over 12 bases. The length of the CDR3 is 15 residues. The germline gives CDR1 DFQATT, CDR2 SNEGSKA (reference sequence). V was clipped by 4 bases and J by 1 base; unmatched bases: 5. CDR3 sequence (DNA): TGCAGTGCTATGCCCGGGACTAGCGGGTCCTACGAGCAGTACTTC. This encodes CSAMPGTSGSYEQYF.

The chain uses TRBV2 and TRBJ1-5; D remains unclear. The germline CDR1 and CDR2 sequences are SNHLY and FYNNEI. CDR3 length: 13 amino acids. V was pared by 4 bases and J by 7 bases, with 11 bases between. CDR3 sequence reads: CASSGDLPQPQHF. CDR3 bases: TGTGCCAGCAGTGGAGACCTTCCACAGCCCCAGCATTTT.

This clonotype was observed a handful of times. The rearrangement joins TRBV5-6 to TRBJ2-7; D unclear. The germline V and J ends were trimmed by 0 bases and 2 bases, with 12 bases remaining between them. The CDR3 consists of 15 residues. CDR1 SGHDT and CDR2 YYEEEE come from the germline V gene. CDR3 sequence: CASSLAVAEPYEQYF. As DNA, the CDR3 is TGTGCCAGCAGCTTGGCCGTGGCAGAGCCCTACGAGCAGTACTTC.

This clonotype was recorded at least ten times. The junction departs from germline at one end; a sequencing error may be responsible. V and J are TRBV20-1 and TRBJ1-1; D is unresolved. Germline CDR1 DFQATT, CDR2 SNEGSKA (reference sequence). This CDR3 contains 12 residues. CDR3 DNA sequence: TGCAGCGCTAAGACGACGCCAACTGAAGCTTTCTTT. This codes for CSAKTTPTEAFF.

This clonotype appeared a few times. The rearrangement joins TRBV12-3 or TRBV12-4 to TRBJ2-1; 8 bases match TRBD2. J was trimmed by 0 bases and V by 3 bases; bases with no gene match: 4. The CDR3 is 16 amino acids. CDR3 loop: CASSFWTSSSYNEQFF. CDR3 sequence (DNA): TGTGCCAGCAGTTTTTGGACTAGCAGCTCCTACAATGAGCAGTTCTTC.

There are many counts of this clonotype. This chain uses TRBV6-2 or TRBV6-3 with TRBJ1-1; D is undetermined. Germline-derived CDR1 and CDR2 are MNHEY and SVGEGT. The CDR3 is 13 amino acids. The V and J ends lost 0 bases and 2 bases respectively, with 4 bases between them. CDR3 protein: CASSYSDNTEAFF. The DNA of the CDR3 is TGTGCCAGCAGTTACTCGGACAACACTGAAGCTTTCTTT.

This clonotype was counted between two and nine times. The CDR3 spells CASSFSRPSTDTQYF. The DNA for the CDR3 is TGCGCCAGCAGCTTTTCTCGACCGAGCACAGATACGCAGTATTTT. The V gene is TRBV5-1, the J gene TRBJ2-3; D gene uncertain. The germline CDR1 and CDR2 sequences are SGHRS and YFSETQ. Trimming stripped 2 bases from V and 0 bases from J, with 10 bases between. The CDR3 is 15 residues long. Together with reference TRBV5-1 and TRBJ2-3, the CDR3 gives the full variable domain: KAGVTQTPRYLIKTRGQQVTLSCSPISGHRSVSWYQQTPGQGLQFLFEYFSETQRNKGNFPGRFSGRQFSNSRSEMNVSTLELGDSALYLCASSFSRPSTDTQYFGPGTRLTVL.

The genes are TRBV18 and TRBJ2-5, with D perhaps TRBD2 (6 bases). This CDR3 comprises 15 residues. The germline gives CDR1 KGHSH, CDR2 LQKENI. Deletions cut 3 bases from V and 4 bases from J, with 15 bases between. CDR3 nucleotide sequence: TGTGCCAGCTCACCCGGGGGAGTGGTTCGAGAGACCCAGTACTTC. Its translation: CASSPGGVVRETQYF.

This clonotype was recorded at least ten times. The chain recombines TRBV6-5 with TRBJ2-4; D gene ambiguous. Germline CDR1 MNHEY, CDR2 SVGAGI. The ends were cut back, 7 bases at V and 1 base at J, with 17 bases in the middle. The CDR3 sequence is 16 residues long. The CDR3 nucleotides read TGTGCCAGCACTCCTACCCTCGAGTTCGCCAAAAACATTCAGTACTTC. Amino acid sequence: CASTPTLEFAKNIQYF.

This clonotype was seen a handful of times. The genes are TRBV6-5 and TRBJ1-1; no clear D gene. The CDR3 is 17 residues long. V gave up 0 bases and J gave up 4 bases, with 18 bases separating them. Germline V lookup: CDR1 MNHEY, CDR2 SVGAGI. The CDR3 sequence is CASSYSFSPGLSTEAFF. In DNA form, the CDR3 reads TGTGCCAGCAGTTACTCCTTTAGCCCGGGTTTAAGCACTGAAGCTTTCTTT.

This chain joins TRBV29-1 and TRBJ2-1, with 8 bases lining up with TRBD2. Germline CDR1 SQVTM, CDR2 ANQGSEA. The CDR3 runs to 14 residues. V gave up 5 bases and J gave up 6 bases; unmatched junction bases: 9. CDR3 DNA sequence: TGCAGCGTTTCCGGGACTAGAGGGTTCAATGAGCAGTTCTTC. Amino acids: CSVSGTRGFNEQFF.

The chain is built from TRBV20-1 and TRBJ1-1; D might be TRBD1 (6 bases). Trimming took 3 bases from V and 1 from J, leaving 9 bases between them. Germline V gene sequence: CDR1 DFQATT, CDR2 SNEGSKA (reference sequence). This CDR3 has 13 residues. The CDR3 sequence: CSARGQRNTEAFF. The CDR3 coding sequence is TGCAGTGCTAGGGGACAACGGAACACTGAAGCTTTCTTT.

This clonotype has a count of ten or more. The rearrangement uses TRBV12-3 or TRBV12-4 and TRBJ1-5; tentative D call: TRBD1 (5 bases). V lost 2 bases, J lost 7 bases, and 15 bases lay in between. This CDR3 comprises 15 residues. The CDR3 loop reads CASSLQGMGGQPQHF. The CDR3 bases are TGTGCCAGCAGTTTACAGGGAATGGGCGGACAGCCCCAGCATTTT.

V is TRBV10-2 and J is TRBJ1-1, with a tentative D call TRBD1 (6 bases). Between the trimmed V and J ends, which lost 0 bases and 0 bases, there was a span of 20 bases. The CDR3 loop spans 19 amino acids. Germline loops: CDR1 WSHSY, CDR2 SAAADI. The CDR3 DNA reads TGCGCCAGCAGTGAGTCTGGACAGTGGCGGATAATTATGAACACTGAAGCTTTCTTT. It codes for CASSESGQWRIIMNTEAFF.

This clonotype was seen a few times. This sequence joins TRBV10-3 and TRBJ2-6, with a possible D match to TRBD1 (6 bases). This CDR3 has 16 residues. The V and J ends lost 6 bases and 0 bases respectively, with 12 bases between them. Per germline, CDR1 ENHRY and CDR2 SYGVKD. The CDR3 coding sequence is TGTGCCATCAGCCGGACAGTGAACTCTGGGGCCAACGTCCTGACTTTC. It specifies CAISRTVNSGANVLTF.